These 26 T cell receptor beta chains came from one sample sequenced in a study of blood T cells in healthy people across ages. It was with a sample-barcoded 5' primer and a J-beta primer mix that a second PCR of about 6 to 12 cycles was run. TCRdb re-analysed the 5' RACE reads in MiXCR, keeping a single row per CDR3 protein. The sample has just under 550,000 distinct CDR3 sequences, 20% to 30% seen once. This same sample was also taken into another study, of T cells of mothers and their children.

Sequenced material: blood. All receptors come from a boy between 10 and 17 years old in good health.

This clonotype was recorded many times. This chain uses TRBV29-1 with TRBJ2-5, with D unclear. This CDR3 is built from 14 residues. Germline CDR1 reads SQVTM; CDR2 reads ANQGSEA. Trimming stripped 6 bases from V and 2 bases from J, with 16 bases between. The CDR3 reads CSVAIVGNQETQYF. DNA of the CDR3: TGCAGCGTCGCTATCGTGGGGAATCAAGAGACCCAGTACTTC.

V usage is TRBV29-1 and J usage is TRBJ2-5; D uncertain. The last part of the DNA fits TRBJ2-7 better; the J call may be wrong. This CDR3 spans 13 amino acids. Germline CDR1 is SQVTM and CDR2 is ANQGSEA. In DNA form, the CDR3 reads TGCAGCGTCGTAGACACCTTAGGCTACGAGCAGTACTTC. This translates into CSVVDTLGYEQYF.

The sample holds a few counts of this clonotype. This chain links TRBV28 with TRBJ2-2; D is perhaps TRBD2 (6 bases). This CDR3 is 14 amino acids long. Trimming removed 3 bases from V and 4 bases from J, with 9 bases in between. CDR1 is MDHEN, CDR2 SYDVKM, per germline. The CDR3 DNA sequence: TGTGCCAGCAGTTTCCAGGGAGGCACCGGGGAGCTGTTTTTT. Its protein product is CASSFQGGTGELFF.

The chain links TRBV3-1 to TRBJ1-1; D might be TRBD1 (5 bases). The length of the CDR3 is 12 residues. V was cut by 3 bases and J by 12 bases, with 14 bases left in between. The germline gives CDR1 LGHDT, CDR2 YNNKEL (reference sequence). CDR3 DNA: TGTGCCAGCAGCCATACGGGGCTGCTAACTTTCTTT. Amino acids: CASSHTGLLTFF.

The rearrangement uses TRBV7-2 and TRBJ2-7, with 12 bases fitting TRBD2. The J call is doubtful: the DNA matches TRBJ2-5 better. The CDR3 contains 18 residues. CDR1 is SGHTA, CDR2 FQGNSA, per germline. The CDR3 sequence: CASSSRQRKGLAGETQYF. CDR3 nucleotides: TGTGCCAGCAGCTCCCGACAGAGGAAGGGACTAGCGGGCGAGACCCAGTACTTC.

This clonotype was detected a few times. One end of the junction is discordant with germline, which a read error may explain. V usage is TRBV20-1 and J usage is TRBJ2-1; 13 bases match TRBD2. Per germline, CDR1 DFQATT and CDR2 SNEGSKA (reference sequence). The CDR3 has 17 residues. CDR3 coding DNA: TGCAGTGCTAGTGGGACTAGCGGGATTAGCTCCCACAATGAGCAGTTCTTC. Its translation: CSASGTSGISSHNEQFF.

The chain is built from TRBV7-2 and TRBJ2-3, with D possibly TRBD2 on 7 matching bases. Germline CDR1 is SGHTA and CDR2 is FQGNSA. V gave up 8 bases and J gave up 2 bases, with 17 bases separating them. This CDR3 comprises 15 residues. In DNA, the CDR3 is TGTGCCAGCCTAAGACTGGGGGGGGCCACAGATACGCAGTATTTT. Residues: CASLRLGGATDTQYF. The whole variable domain, filled in from reference TRBV7-2 and TRBJ2-3, reads GAGVSQSPSNKVTEKGKDVELRCDPISGHTALYWYRQSLGQGLEFLIYFQGNSAPDKSGLPSDRFSAERTGGSVSTLTIQRTQQEDSAVYLCASLRLGGATDTQYFGPGTRLTVL.

This clonotype was counted between two and nine times. This chain uses TRBV20-1 with TRBJ2-7; D not certain. Per the germline V gene, CDR1 is DFQATT and CDR2 is SNEGSKA (reference sequence). The CDR3 contains 13 residues. V lost 1 base, J lost 1 base, and 8 bases lay in between. CDR3 sequence (DNA): TGCAGTGCTAGAGTGAAGGCTTCCTACGAGCAGTACTTC. Translating gives CSARVKASYEQYF.

Worth noting for this clonotype: One end of the junction varies from germline; a read error may be responsible. The rearrangement joins TRBV28 to TRBJ2-3, with TRBD1 as a possible D gene (5 bases). This CDR3 spans 11 amino acids. In germline, CDR1 is MDHEN, CDR2 SYDVKM. CDR3 amino acids: CASKDTDMQYF. CDR3 sequence (DNA): TGTGCCAGCAAGGACACAGATATGCAGTATTTT.

The gene calls are TRBV5-5 and TRBJ1-1; TRBD1 aligns across 9 bases. In germline, CDR1 is SGHKS, CDR2 YYEKEE (reference sequence). The CDR3 runs to 16 residues. Germline trimming cut 4 bases from V and 1 base from J; bases unmatched to any gene: 8. CDR3 amino acids: CASSPYPGQGNTEAFF. The CDR3 region has the DNA TGTGCCAGCAGCCCATACCCGGGACAGGGGAACACTGAAGCTTTCTTT.

This chain links TRBV24-1 with TRBJ2-3; D is perhaps TRBD1 (6 bases). CDR1 and CDR2 from the germline V gene are KGHDR and SFDVKD. Trimming cost V 8 bases and J 0 bases, with 11 bases left between them. The length of the CDR3 is 14 residues. CDR3 residues: CATMGRGSTDTQYF. CDR3 DNA: TGTGCCACCATGGGCAGGGGAAGCACAGATACGCAGTATTTT.

A few counts support this clonotype. The rearrangement links TRBV19 to TRBJ1-4; perhaps TRBD1 as D (5 bases). V was cut by 6 bases and J by 6 bases, with 20 bases left in between. From germline, CDR1 is LNHDA and CDR2 SQIVND (reference sequence). This CDR3 is built from 16 residues. CDR3 protein: CASSPAGGGSYEKLFF. The CDR3 DNA reads as TGTGCCAGTAGCCCTGCCGGCGGGGGTTCGTATGAAAAACTGTTTTTT.

This clonotype was counted a few times. This rearrangement joins TRBV15 to TRBJ2-5, with 7 bases aligning to TRBD2. The CDR3 has 15 residues. J lost 1 base, V lost 6 bases, and 8 bases had no gene match. Germline V CDR1 and CDR2: LNHNV, YYDKDF (reference sequence). In nucleotides, the CDR3 is TGTGCCACCAGTCCGACTAGCCCATCCCAAGAGACCCAGTACTTC. It yields the protein CATSPTSPSQETQYF.

The chain uses TRBV24-1 and TRBJ2-1, with 8 bases lining up with TRBD2. The DNA end lines up better with TRBJ2-7; the J call may be wrong. Germline CDR1 reads KGHDR; CDR2 reads SFDVKD. This CDR3 is 15 amino acids long. The CDR3 bases are TGTGCCACCAGTGACCCCGGGGGGGGCTCCTACGAGCAGTACTTC. Encoded protein: CATSDPGGGSYEQYF.

This clonotype appeared a few times. The chain is built from TRBV9 and TRBJ1-1; D perhaps matches TRBD1 (5 bases). V lost 0 bases and J lost 1, with 13 bases in between. Looked up from germline, CDR1 is SGDLS and CDR2 is YYNGEE. This CDR3 spans 16 amino acids. The CDR3 reads CASSVGAGTGNTEAFF. DNA for the CDR3: TGTGCCAGCAGCGTAGGGGCAGGGACGGGGAACACTGAAGCTTTCTTT. The entire variable domain, with the rest obtained from reference TRBV9 and TRBJ1-1, is as follows: DSGVTQTPKHLITATGQRVTLRCSPRSGDLSVYWYQQSLDQGLQFLIQYYNGEERAKGNILERFSAQQFPDLHSELNLSSLELGDSALYFCASSVGAGTGNTEAFFGQGTRLTVV.

This clonotype was observed a handful of times. The chain carries TRBV27 and TRBJ2-5, with TRBD2 matching over 7 bases. The length of the CDR3 is 14 residues. CDR1 is MNHEY, CDR2 SMNVEV, per germline (reference sequence). V dropped 5 bases and J dropped 11; count of bases not matched to a gene: 14. CDR3 DNA: TGTGCCAGCAGTGAACATTTGCCTGGGAGGGAGCAGTACTTC. Protein product: CASSEHLPGREQYF.

This clonotype was seen a few times. The rearrangement uses TRBV7-9 and TRBJ2-5; weak D call: TRBD1 (6 bases). Germline CDR1 is SEHNR and CDR2 is FQNEAQ (reference sequence). The CDR3 loop spans 14 amino acids. Trimming cost V 6 bases and J 0 bases, with 11 bases left between them. For the CDR3, the DNA is TGTGCCAGCAGTTCGGACAGCCACCAAGAGACCCAGTACTTC. Protein: CASSSDSHQETQYF.

This clonotype was detected only a few times. The chain couples TRBV6-1 to TRBJ1-2; D is possibly TRBD1 (5 bases). Germline V gene sequence: CDR1 MNHNS, CDR2 SASEGT. CDR3 length: 17 residues. Trimming took off 8 bases at V and 5 bases at J, with 27 bases between the two ends. In DNA, the CDR3 is TGTGCCAGCTCTACTTGGAACCCTTCAGGGAGCCGGTATGGCTACACCTTC. The encoded protein is CASSTWNPSGSRYGYTF.

The chain couples TRBV6-1 to TRBJ1-2, with a possible D match to TRBD1 (6 bases). Trimming cost V 4 bases and J 3 bases, with 9 bases left between them. Looked up from germline, CDR1 is MNHNS and CDR2 is SASEGT. This CDR3 has 13 residues. CDR3 nucleotide sequence: TGTGCCAGCAGTGCCGACAGGTACTATGGCTACACCTTC. It yields the protein CASSADRYYGYTF.

The rearrangement joins TRBV27 to TRBJ1-2; maybe TRBD1 (6 bases). This CDR3 comprises 14 residues. Trimming removed 1 base from V and 8 bases from J, with 14 bases in between. CDR1 and CDR2 (germline): MNHEY, SMNVEV (reference sequence). CDR3 coding DNA: TGTGCCAGCAGTTTATTGCGGGGGGCTGGAGGCTACACCTTC. This sequence encodes CASSLLRGAGGYTF.

This clonotype was observed a few times. The V gene is TRBV9, the J gene TRBJ2-3, with a tentative D call TRBD2 (7 bases). The CDR3 is 19 amino acids. Germline CDR1 is SGDLS and CDR2 is YYNGEE. Trimming took off 3 bases at V and 2 bases at J, with 25 bases between the two ends. CDR3 bases: TGTGCCAGCAGCGCCCGAGGCCCCGGGGGGCAGAAGGCCACAGATACGCAGTATTTT. Translating gives CASSARGPGGQKATDTQYF.

This chain links TRBV29-1 with TRBJ1-2; D remains ambiguous. The V end was cut by 3 bases, the J end by 9 bases, with 11 bases between. Germline V gene lookup returns CDR1 SQVTM and CDR2 ANQGSEA. The CDR3 loop spans 11 amino acids. For the CDR3, the DNA is TGCAGCGTTGATTCGGCAGATAGCTACACCTTC. Encoded protein: CSVDSADSYTF. The entire variable domain, with the rest obtained from reference TRBV29-1 and TRBJ1-2, is as follows: SAVISQKPSRDICQRGTSLTIQCQVDSQVTMMFWYRQQPGQSLTLIATANQGSEATYESGFVIDKFPISRPNLTFSTLTVSNMSPEDSSIYLCSVDSADSYTFGSGTRLTVV.

The table lists this clonotype with a count of one. V is TRBV5-8 and J is TRBJ2-3; D remains ambiguous. Germline lookup yields CDR1 SGHTS and CDR2 YDEGEE. V lost 2 bases, J lost 10 bases, and 2 bases lay in between. The CDR3 runs to 9 residues. CDR3 in DNA: TGTGCCAGCAGCTTCCCGCAGTATTTT. It encodes CASSFPQYF.

Comment on this clonotype: A much larger clone sits a single nucleotide away, making a read error possible. The chain is built from TRBV29-1 and TRBJ2-5, with 8 bases that match TRBD1. There are 13 residues in the CDR3. Trimming removed 5 bases from V and 5 bases from J; junction bases left unmatched: 7. CDR1 is SQVTM, CDR2 ANQGSEA, per germline. The CDR3 sequence: CSVLARGHETQYF. CDR3 sequence (DNA): TGCAGCGTTCTGGCCAGGGGGCATGAGACCCAGTACTTC.

The V and J genes are TRBV20-1 and TRBJ2-5, with D perhaps matching TRBD1 (6 bases). TRBJ2-7 matches the DNA end more closely, so the J call is doubtful. Germline CDR1 is DFQATT and CDR2 is SNEGSKA (reference sequence). The CDR3 runs to 13 residues. The CDR3 nucleotides are TGCAGTGCTAGCGTGGACAGCGCCTACGAGCAGTACTTC. Protein sequence: CSASVDSAYEQYF.

The gene calls are TRBV20-1 and TRBJ2-1; D ambiguous. The DNA end is more similar to TRBJ2-5, so the J call may be wrong. The germline gives CDR1 DFQATT, CDR2 SNEGSKA (reference sequence). This CDR3 is 12 amino acids long. CDR3 DNA sequence: TGCAGTGGCCTGGAGAGCTCGGTAACCCAGTACTTC. Protein: CSGLESSVTQYF.